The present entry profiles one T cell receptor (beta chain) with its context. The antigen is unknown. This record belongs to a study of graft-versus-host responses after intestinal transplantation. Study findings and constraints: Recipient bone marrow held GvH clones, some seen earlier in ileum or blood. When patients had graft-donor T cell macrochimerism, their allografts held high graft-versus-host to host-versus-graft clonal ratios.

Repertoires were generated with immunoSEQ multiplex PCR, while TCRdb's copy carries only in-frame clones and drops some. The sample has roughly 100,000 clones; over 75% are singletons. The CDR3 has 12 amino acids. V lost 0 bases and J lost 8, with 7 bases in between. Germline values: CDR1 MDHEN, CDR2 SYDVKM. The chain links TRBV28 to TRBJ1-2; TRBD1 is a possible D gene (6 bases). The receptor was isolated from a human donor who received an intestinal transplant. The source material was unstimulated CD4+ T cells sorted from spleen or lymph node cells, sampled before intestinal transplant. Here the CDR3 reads CASSLWDSGYTF. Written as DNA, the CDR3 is TGTGCCAGCAGTTTATGGGACAGCGGCTACACCTTC.